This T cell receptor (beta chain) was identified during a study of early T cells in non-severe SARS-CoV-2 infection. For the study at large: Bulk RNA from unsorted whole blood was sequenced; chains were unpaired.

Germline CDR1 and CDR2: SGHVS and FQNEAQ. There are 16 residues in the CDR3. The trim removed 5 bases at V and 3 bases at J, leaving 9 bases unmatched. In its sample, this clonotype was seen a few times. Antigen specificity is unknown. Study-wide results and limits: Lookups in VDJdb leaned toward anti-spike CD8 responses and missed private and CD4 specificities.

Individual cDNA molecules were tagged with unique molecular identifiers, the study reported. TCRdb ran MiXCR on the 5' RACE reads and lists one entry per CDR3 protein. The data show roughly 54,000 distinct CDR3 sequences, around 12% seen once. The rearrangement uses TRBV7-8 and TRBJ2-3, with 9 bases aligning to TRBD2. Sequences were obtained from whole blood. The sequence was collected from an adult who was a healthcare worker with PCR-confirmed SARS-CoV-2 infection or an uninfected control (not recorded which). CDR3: CASSPRGGGATDTQYF. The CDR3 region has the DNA TGTGCCAGCAGCCCGAGGGGCGGGGGGGCGACAGATACGCAGTATTTT.